This T cell receptor (beta chain) is drawn from a study of T cell repertoires in cytomegalovirus infection. Each CDR3 protein is one row after TCRdb ran MiXCR on the reads. The sample has over 100,000 distinct CDR3 sequences; about 9.4% are singletons. Trimming took 6 bases from V and 5 from J, leaving 17 bases between them. Germline-derived CDR1 and CDR2 are DFQATT and SNEGSKA (reference sequence). The CDR3 is 14 amino acids. Points on this clonotype: Its specificity is not known.

Study-wide results and limits: Clonotype analysis showed dominance of the ex vivo response by HLA-C-restricted CMV-specific TCR beta clonotypes.

This rearrangement joins TRBV20-1 to TRBJ2-1; tentative D call: TRBD1 (6 bases). The sequence was collected from a human donor in good health (CMV status not recorded). Some clones in this sample may be carry-over from other donors' samples. Sequenced material: PBMCs, sequenced either directly or after in vitro stimulation (not recorded which). DNA for the CDR3: TGCAGTGCCGCCGGGGACAAAACCAACAATGAGCAGTTCTTC. The encoded protein is CSAAGDKTNNEQFF.